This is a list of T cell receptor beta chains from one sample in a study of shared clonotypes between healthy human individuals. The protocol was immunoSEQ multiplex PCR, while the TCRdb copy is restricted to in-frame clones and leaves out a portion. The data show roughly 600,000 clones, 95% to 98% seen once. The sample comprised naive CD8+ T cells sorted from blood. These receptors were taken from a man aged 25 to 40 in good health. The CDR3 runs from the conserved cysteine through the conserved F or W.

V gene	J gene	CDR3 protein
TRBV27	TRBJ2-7	CASSFGGSSYEQYF
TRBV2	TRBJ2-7	CASSPQESVTYEQYF
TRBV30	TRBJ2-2	CAYYTGELFF
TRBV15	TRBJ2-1	CATSRGKIGEQFF
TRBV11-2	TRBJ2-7	CASSKGTSGTTYEQYF
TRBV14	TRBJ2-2	CASSQDPGLAGNTGELFF
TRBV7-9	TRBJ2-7	CASSLGSSPYEQYF
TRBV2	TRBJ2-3	CASSDGSQARTDTQYF
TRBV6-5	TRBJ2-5	CASTSWTGVGETQYF
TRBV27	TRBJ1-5	CASSFQGDFHQPQHF
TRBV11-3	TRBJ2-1	CASSASGGDSYNEQFF
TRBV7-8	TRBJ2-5	CASVARETQYF
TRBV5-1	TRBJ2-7	CASSPLAGETPLYEQYF
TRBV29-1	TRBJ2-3	CSVEAGVSDTQYF
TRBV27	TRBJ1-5	CASSFGRESQPQHF
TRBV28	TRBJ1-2	CASSASAYGYTF
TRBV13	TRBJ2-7	CASSLGGLAVEQYF
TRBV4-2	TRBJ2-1	CASSQDSGLGELAGGYNEQFF
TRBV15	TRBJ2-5	CAVDRDGRETQYF
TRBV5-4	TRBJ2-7	CASSLFGDPYEQYF
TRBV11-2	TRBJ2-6	CASSLVGTLPSGANVLTF
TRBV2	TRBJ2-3	CARGGGTDTQYF
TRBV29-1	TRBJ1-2	CSVEKTGGYGYTF
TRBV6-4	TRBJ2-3	CASSDGGTQYF
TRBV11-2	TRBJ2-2	CAGRSTGELFF
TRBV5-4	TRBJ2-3	CASSGRVAGGGHYF
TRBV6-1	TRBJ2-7	CASRGDLYEQYF
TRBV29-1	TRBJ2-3	CSAPRPLDGVSTDTQYF
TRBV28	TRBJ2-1	CASSWRDNSYNEQFF
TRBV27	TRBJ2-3	CASSSGTSGRAWADTQYF
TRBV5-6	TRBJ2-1	CASSLVLGGTTYNEQFF
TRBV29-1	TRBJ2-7	CSVGQGSPYEQYF
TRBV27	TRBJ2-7	CASSLFGGSYEQYF
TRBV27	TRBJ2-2	CASSSLNTGELFF
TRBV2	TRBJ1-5	CASRNSGGGNQPQHF
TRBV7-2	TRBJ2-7	CASSLRGLPYEQYF
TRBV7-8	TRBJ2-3	CASSLVRRQVSSTDTQYF
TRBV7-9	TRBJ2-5	CASSQRQEETQYF
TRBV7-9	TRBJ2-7	CASSYQQGAIYEQYF
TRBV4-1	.	CASSQDAGTLYEQYF
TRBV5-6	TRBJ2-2	CASSLGTGIGTGELFF
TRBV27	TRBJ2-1	CASSLWGAGAGEQFF
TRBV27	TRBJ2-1	CASSQRDRGNNEQFF
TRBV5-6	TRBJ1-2	CASSLSQGINYGYTF
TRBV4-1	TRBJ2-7	CASSQDHRAYYEQYF
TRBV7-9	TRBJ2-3	CASSSLDTQYF
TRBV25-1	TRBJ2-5	CASSEGILLAGYQETQYF
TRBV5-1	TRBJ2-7	CASSLAWQGAFHEQYF
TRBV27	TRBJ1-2	CASSFARDNGYTF
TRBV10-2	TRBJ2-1	CASSEGEQFF
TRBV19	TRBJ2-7	CASSIIGGSYEQYF